This TCR beta chain was documented in a study of OX40 agonist ivuxolimab in advanced cancers. Across the whole study: It was permissible to have had prior anti-PD-1, anti-PD-L1 or anti-CTLA-4 therapy, and around 40% had some. Whole-study results and caveats: The expanded peripheral T cells' antigen specificity was not determined.

Only a few counts were recorded for this clone. Its antigen is still unknown. Trimming cost V 1 base and J 2 bases, with 12 bases left between them. The CDR3 is made up of 15 amino acids. Germline assignment: CDR1 SGHAT and CDR2 FQDESV (reference sequence). Produced via immunoSEQ multiplex PCR; TCRdb's table is partial and in-frame only. The table has tens of thousands of clones, over 75% seen once; the top ten hold about 0.33%. This rearrangement joins TRBV11-1 to TRBJ2-7; D is possibly TRBD1 (6 bases). The receptor comes from an adult with an advanced solid tumor such as melanoma, head and neck, liver or kidney cancer. The source was CD4+ or CD8+ T cells sorted from blood, collected in a trial of the OX40 agonist ivuxolimab. This chain's CDR3 is CASSLDPRDTYEQYF. Written as DNA, the CDR3 is TGTGCCAGCAGCTTAGATCCCCGGGACACCTACGAGCAGTACTTC.